This T cell receptor (beta chain) was identified during a study of early T cells in non-severe SARS-CoV-2 infection. Unique molecular identifiers (one per individual cDNA molecule) were attached. TCRdb called the 5' RACE reads again in MiXCR, with one record for every CDR3 protein. The table has tens of thousands of distinct CDR3 sequences, under 7.5% seen once. Germline V CDR1 and CDR2: SGHTA, FQGTGA. V was pared by 0 bases and J by 1 base, with 7 bases between. This CDR3 comprises 14 residues. The J gene is TRBJ2-7, the V gene TRBV7-3; D is ambiguous. Source: whole blood, taken at baseline. The TCR originated in an adult who was a healthcare worker with PCR-confirmed SARS-CoV-2 infection or an uninfected control (not recorded which). CDR3 region: CASSLTQTSYEQYF. The CDR3 DNA follows: TGTGCCAGCAGCTTAACGCAGACTTCCTACGAGCAGTACTTC.